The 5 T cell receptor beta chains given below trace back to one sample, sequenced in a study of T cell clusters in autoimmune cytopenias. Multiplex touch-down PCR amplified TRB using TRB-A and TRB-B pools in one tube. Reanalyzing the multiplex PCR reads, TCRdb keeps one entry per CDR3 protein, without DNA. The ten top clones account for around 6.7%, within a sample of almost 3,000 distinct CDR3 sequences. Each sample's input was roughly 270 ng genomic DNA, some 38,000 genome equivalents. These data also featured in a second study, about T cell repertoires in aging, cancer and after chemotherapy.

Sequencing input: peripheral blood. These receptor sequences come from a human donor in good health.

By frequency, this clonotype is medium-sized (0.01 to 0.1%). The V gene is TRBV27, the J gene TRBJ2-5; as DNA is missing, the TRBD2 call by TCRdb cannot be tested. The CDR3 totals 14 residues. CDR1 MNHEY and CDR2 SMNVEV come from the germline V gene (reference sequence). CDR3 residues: CASSLFALQETQYF.

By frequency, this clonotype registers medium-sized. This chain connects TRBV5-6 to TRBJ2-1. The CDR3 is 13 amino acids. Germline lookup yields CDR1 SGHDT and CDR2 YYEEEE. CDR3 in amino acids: CASSPRRYNEQFF. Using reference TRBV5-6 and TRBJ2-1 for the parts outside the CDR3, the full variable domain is DAGVTQSPTHLIKTRGQQVTLRCSPKSGHDTVSWYQQALGQGPQFIFQYYEEEERQRGNFPDRFSGHQFPNYSSELNVNALLLGDSALYLCASSPRRYNEQFFGPGTRLTVL.

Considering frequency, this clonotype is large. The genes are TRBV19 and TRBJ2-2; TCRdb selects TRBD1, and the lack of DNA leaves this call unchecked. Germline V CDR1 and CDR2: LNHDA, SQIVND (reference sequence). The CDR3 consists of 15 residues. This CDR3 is CASSRQGSGTGELFF.

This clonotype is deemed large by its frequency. This chain's CDR3 is CSAQRRQTSKETQYF. The J gene is TRBJ2-5, the V gene TRBV29-1; TCRdb lists TRBD2, though no DNA is available to test this call. Germline assignment: CDR1 SQVTM and CDR2 ANQGSEA. This CDR3 is 15 amino acids long. The whole variable domain, filled in from reference TRBV29-1 and TRBJ2-5, reads SAVISQKPSRDICQRGTSLTIQCQVDSQVTMMFWYRQQPGQSLTLIATANQGSEATYESGFVIDKFPISRPNLTFSTLTVSNMSPEDSSIYLCSAQRRQTSKETQYFGPGTRLLVL.

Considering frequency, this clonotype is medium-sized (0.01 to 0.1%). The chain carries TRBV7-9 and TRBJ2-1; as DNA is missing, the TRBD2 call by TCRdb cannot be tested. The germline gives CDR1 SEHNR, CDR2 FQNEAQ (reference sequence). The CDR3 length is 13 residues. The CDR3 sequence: CASRGLAGVEQFF.